Listed below are T cell receptor beta chains from one sample, sequenced in a study of neurological immune-mediated disorders. Via MiXCR, TCRdb re-called the 5' RACE reads, giving one row per CDR3 protein. The sample contains approximately 36,000 distinct CDR3 sequences, 3% to 3.5% of which appear only once. The sample taken for sequencing was PBMCs. The source of these receptors is a woman aged 55-75 years with multiple sclerosis. CDR3s leave out the opening cysteine and the closing phenylalanine or tryptophan. D genes are given only for firm matches.

TRBD1,TRBV30,AWSVGTGGRPHTEAF
-,TRBV5-6,ASSLTGGDAYEQY
-,TRBV5-1,ASSLDGRETSTLN
-,TRBV2,ASSTPRLGARKTIY
TRBD1,TRBV2,ASSGSRQGDEKLF
TRBD1,TRBV20-1,SARRTGVVTGNTIY
TRBD2,TRBV9,ASSGRSGGVSADTQY
-,TRBV29-1,SVAGSGLDTQY
-,TRBV20-1,SARDAAYNEKLF
-,TRBV2,ASSGDYQETQY
-,TRBV6-1,ASSTAGNYGYT
-,TRBV5-1,ASSQTFSYEQY
-,TRBV9,ASSVGTVAF
TRBD1,TRBV20-1,SARDMRTGSTYEQY
-,TRBV5-1,ASSDPAGTYEQY
TRBD1,TRBV20-1,SAGDRPQETQY
-,TRBV5-6,ASSAGLLGNQPQH
TRBD1,TRBV18,ASSQSDRPGDYGYT
-,TRBV27,ASSLPPTGELF
TRBD2,TRBV4-1,ASSLLAGGTYNEQF
-,TRBV12-3/TRBV12-4,ASSLLAGTGELF
-,TRBV20-1,SARVGRDHLSLEAF
-,TRBV5-1,ASSLGQNLNTGELF
-,TRBV5-1,ASSLVSRANTEAF
-,TRBV5-1,ASSRDGPLNTEAF
-,TRBV10-1,ASSVAGTQSNNEQF
TRBD2,TRBV6-1,ASSGTSVNEQF
-,TRBV20-1,SAKSSGRNNEKLF
TRBD1,TRBV20-1,SAQTGTGLNEQF
TRBD2,TRBV5-1,ASSLGLLAGSTDTQY